One sample yielded the 22 T cell receptor beta chains listed below, sequenced in a study of identical twins. TCRdb re-called the 5' RACE reads through MiXCR, storing one row per CDR3 protein. The sample gives about 720,000 distinct CDR3 sequences, about 20% of which show up once; around 13% is in the top ten. Another study also made use of these data, one on T cells expressing NK-cell markers.

Sequenced input: PBMCs. The receptors come from a woman aged 18 to 35 in good health.

This chain links TRBV7-2 with TRBJ2-7; TRBD2 agrees at 10 bases. The trim removed 2 bases at V and 6 bases at J, leaving 4 bases unmatched. The CDR3 sequence is 14 residues long. Germline V gene sequence: CDR1 SGHTA, CDR2 FQGNSA. CDR3 coding DNA: TGTGCCAGCAGCTTACTACTAGCGGGAAGCGAGCAGTACTTC. Encoded protein: CASSLLLAGSEQYF.

The chain uses TRBV25-1 and TRBJ1-2; D ambiguous. Trimming pared 4 bases from V and 8 bases from J, leaving 11 bases between. Germline V gene sequence: CDR1 MGHDK, CDR2 SYGVNS. This CDR3 region has 12 residues. In nucleotides, the CDR3 is TGTGCCAGCAGTGTAGGGAGTGAGGGCTACACCTTC. The encoded protein is CASSVGSEGYTF.

The V call is TRBV5-1, the J call TRBJ2-1; D possibly corresponds to TRBD2 (6 bases). CDR1 is SGHRS and CDR2 is YFSETQ in the germline V gene. V was shortened by 3 bases and J by 7 bases, with 23 bases between the two germline ends. The CDR3 runs 17 residues. The CDR3 DNA reads as TGCGCCAGCAGCTCTTGGGTTCGCGGGGCCCTAGGGAATGAGCAGTTCTTC. This translates into CASSSWVRGALGNEQFF. The variable domain in full, with the rest retrieved from reference TRBV5-1 and TRBJ2-1, is KAGVTQTPRYLIKTRGQQVTLSCSPISGHRSVSWYQQTPGQGLQFLFEYFSETQRNKGNFPGRFSGRQFSNSRSEMNVSTLELGDSALYLCASSSWVRGALGNEQFFGPGTRLTVL.

The genes are TRBV27 and TRBJ2-7; D perhaps matches TRBD2 (5 bases). The CDR3 contains 14 residues. Germline-derived CDR1 and CDR2 are MNHEY and SMNVEV (reference sequence). The V and J ends lost 2 bases and 7 bases respectively, with 15 bases between them. CDR3 in DNA: TGTGCCAGCAGTTTACTAGCTCCCTCGGGGGAGCAGTACTTC. Its protein is CASSLLAPSGEQYF.

This clonotype has more than one count but fewer than ten. The V and J genes are TRBV7-9 and TRBJ1-5; TRBD1 matches at 9 bases. This CDR3 has 15 residues. The J segment lost 4 bases and the V segment lost 5 bases, leaving 6 bases of the junction unmatched. Germline V gives CDR1 SEHNR, CDR2 FQNEAQ (reference sequence). The CDR3 coding sequence is TGTGCCAGCAGCGTCGAAGGGACAGGGAATCAGCCCCAGCATTTT. The encoded protein is CASSVEGTGNQPQHF.

This clonotype was seen more than once but under ten times. V usage is TRBV20-1 and J usage is TRBJ2-3, with 9 bases that match TRBD1. With 0 bases clipped from V and 6 bases from J, the junction kept 7 bases outside the gene matches. CDR1 is DFQATT, CDR2 SNEGSKA, per germline (reference sequence). The CDR3 has 15 residues. CDR3 amino acids: CSARDLDRGLDTQYF. The CDR3 bases are TGCAGTGCTAGAGACCTGGACAGGGGACTTGATACGCAGTATTTT.

The chain joins TRBV25-1 to TRBJ1-1; tentative D call: TRBD1 (5 bases). This CDR3 spans 12 amino acids. Trimming removed 4 bases at V and 7 bases at J, with 10 bases between. Germline V gene sequence: CDR1 MGHDK, CDR2 SYGVNS. The CDR3 protein is CASSGRDGEAFF. CDR3 coding DNA: TGTGCCAGCAGTGGCCGGGACGGTGAAGCTTTCTTT.

This clonotype was counted many times. The J gene is TRBJ2-1, the V gene TRBV20-1; the D gene is possibly TRBD1 (6 bases). The V and J ends lost 0 bases and 5 bases respectively, with 11 bases between them. The germline V gene encodes CDR1 DFQATT and CDR2 SNEGSKA (reference sequence). CDR3 length: 14 residues. CDR3 sequence reads: CSAREGARDNEQFF. For the CDR3, the DNA is TGCAGTGCTAGAGAGGGGGCTCGGGACAATGAGCAGTTCTTC.

This clonotype has more than one count but fewer than ten. J is TRBJ2-1 and V is TRBV18; D is possibly TRBD1 (5 bases). There are 14 residues in the CDR3. V was shortened by 3 bases and J by 9 bases, with 15 bases between the two germline ends. CDR1 is KGHSH, CDR2 LQKENI, per germline. The CDR3 coding sequence is TGTGCCAGCTCACCGGTGACAGAACATACTGAGCAGTTCTTC. Protein sequence: CASSPVTEHTEQFF. The entire variable domain, with the rest obtained from reference TRBV18 and TRBJ2-1, is as follows: NAGVMQNPRHLVRRRGQEARLRCSPMKGHSHVYWYRQLPEEGLKFMVYLQKENIIDESGMPKERFSAEFPKEGPSILRIQQVVRGDSAAYFCASSPVTEHTEQFFGPGTRLTVL.

A few counts support this clonotype. V and J are TRBV6-5 and TRBJ2-1, with 7 bases matching TRBD2. V lost 11 bases and J lost 2; bases outside the gene matches: 3. Germline CDR1 MNHEY, CDR2 SVGAGI. The CDR3 runs 12 residues. The CDR3 reads CAGSGTYNEQFF. DNA for the CDR3: TGTGCCGGAAGCGGGACCTACAATGAGCAGTTCTTC.

A few counts support this clonotype. CDR3 nucleotide sequence: TGTGCCAGCAGTTTATCGATTGGGTCAGGAAACACCATATATTTT. Its translation is CASSLSIGSGNTIYF. This chain uses TRBV27 with TRBJ1-3; D gene uncertain. Trimming shortened V by 0 bases and J by 4 bases, and 10 bases separated the two germline ends. The CDR3 extends over 15 amino acids. Per the germline V gene, CDR1 is MNHEY and CDR2 is SMNVEV (reference sequence).

This clonotype was found a few times. CDR3 in DNA: TGTGCCAGCAGTGGGGCAAGAGGCACCGGGGAGCTGTTTTTT. Translated, it gives CASSGARGTGELFF. J is TRBJ2-2 and V is TRBV2; D is unresolved. The V and J ends lost 4 bases and 4 bases respectively, with 10 bases between them. The germline V gene encodes CDR1 SNHLY and CDR2 FYNNEI. CDR3 length: 14 residues. The whole variable domain, remainder taken from reference TRBV2 and TRBJ2-2, is EPEVTQTPSHQVTQMGQEVILRCVPISNHLYFYWYRQILGQKVEFLVSFYNNEISEKSEIFDDQFSVERPDGSNFTLKIRSTKLEDSAMYFCASSGARGTGELFFGEGSRLTVL.

The chain uses TRBV20-1 and TRBJ1-1; TRBD1 aligns across 8 bases. Germline-derived CDR1 and CDR2 are DFQATT and SNEGSKA (reference sequence). This CDR3 spans 13 amino acids. The CDR3 spells CRPTGDANTEAFF. The CDR3 bases are TGCAGGCCGACAGGGGACGCGAACACTGAAGCTTTCTTT.

This clonotype turned up a few times. The chain carries TRBV7-2 and TRBJ2-7, with unresolved D. The V end lost 5 bases, the J end lost 5 bases, and 25 bases lay between the germline ends. CDR1 and CDR2 from the germline V gene are SGHTA and FQGNSA. This CDR3 has 17 residues. Written as DNA, the CDR3 is TGTGCCAGCAGCCCATCCCGGGTCTCCCTAAGGAACAACGAGCAGTACTTC. Translated: CASSPSRVSLRNNEQYF.

This sequence joins TRBV11-2 and TRBJ1-2; D is unresolved. V was clipped by 9 bases and J by 2 bases, with 10 bases between them. There are 12 residues in the CDR3. The germline V gene encodes CDR1 SGHAT and CDR2 FQNNGV. CDR3 sequence (DNA): TGTGCCAGTGGGAATGGGAACTATGGCTACACCTTC. It encodes CASGNGNYGYTF.

The V and J genes are TRBV29-1 and TRBJ2-7; D is undetermined. Deletions cut 6 bases from V and 0 bases from J, with 9 bases between. The germline gives CDR1 SQVTM, CDR2 ANQGSEA. The CDR3 is 12 residues long. The CDR3 region has the DNA TGCAGCGTGATGACTCACTCCTACGAGCAGTACTTC. As protein: CSVMTHSYEQYF.

J is TRBJ2-1 and V is TRBV20-1; 10 positions match TRBD2. V was clipped by 0 bases and J by 7 bases; unmatched bases: 6. CDR1 and CDR2 (germline): DFQATT, SNEGSKA (reference sequence). This CDR3 is 15 amino acids long. CDR3 bases: TGCAGTGCTAGAGACAGCGGGAGGGCCGAGAATGAGCAGTTCTTC. This sequence encodes CSARDSGRAENEQFF.

This sequence joins TRBV7-2 and TRBJ1-5; possible D gene TRBD1, 5 bases. V lost 5 bases to trimming and J lost 2 bases, with 7 bases between them. Germline V lookup: CDR1 SGHTA, CDR2 FQGNSA. The CDR3 is 13 residues long. CDR3 coding DNA: TGTGCCAGCAGCACACAGGGCAATCAGCCCCAGCATTTT. Translating it yields CASSTQGNQPQHF.

The chain uses TRBV15 and TRBJ2-1, with D unresolved. Germline V gene data show CDR1 as LNHNV and CDR2 as YYDKDF (reference sequence). This CDR3 has 15 residues. V lost 0 bases and J 4 bases, leaving 10 bases between the germline ends. For the CDR3, the DNA is TGTGCCACCAGCAGAGAGGCATACGAGTACAATGAGCAGTTCTTC. Its translation: CATSREAYEYNEQFF.

This clonotype was detected a few times. The chain joins TRBV12-3 or TRBV12-4 to TRBJ1-5; a weak D match, TRBD1 (6 bases). This CDR3 comprises 17 residues. Trimming took 3 bases from V and 3 from J, leaving 18 bases between them. The CDR3 sequence is CASSFGGAKRFNQPQHF. In nucleotides, the CDR3 is TGTGCCAGCAGTTTCGGGGGGGCCAAGCGATTCAATCAGCCCCAGCATTTT.

This clonotype has only a few counts. The V call is TRBV27, the J call TRBJ2-3; D is perhaps TRBD2 (6 bases). There are 15 residues in the CDR3. V lost 8 bases and J 1 base, leaving 16 bases between the germline ends. Germline CDR1 reads MNHEY; CDR2 reads SMNVEV (reference sequence). CDR3 loop: CASSTRGGGTDTQYF. In nucleotides, the CDR3 is TGTGCCAGCTCCACACGGGGCGGGGGCACAGATACGCAGTATTTT.

In its sample, this clonotype was seen a few times. V and J are TRBV28 and TRBJ2-1; TRBD2 agrees at 9 bases. Trimming cost V 3 bases and J 4 bases; bases outside gene matches: 7. The CDR3 loop spans 16 amino acids. The germline V gene has CDR1 MDHEN and CDR2 SYDVKM. The CDR3 here is CASSFGGRAPYNEQFF. In DNA form, the CDR3 reads TGTGCCAGCAGTTTCGGCGGGAGGGCCCCATACAATGAGCAGTTCTTC.